The entry below describes one T cell receptor beta chain. The antigen remains unidentified. CDR1 MDHEN and CDR2 SYDVKM come from the germline V gene. J was trimmed by 4 bases and V by 2 bases; bases with no gene match: 5. This CDR3 spans 15 amino acids. The sample originates from a study of cytomegalovirus exposure and HLA in healthy donors. General study results and limits: Later, an analysis found that TCR clusters from the first cohort tended to co-occur in the 120 or so validation repertoires.

Assay used: immunoSEQ multiplex PCR; TCRdb lists only in-frame clones, some missing. This table has fewer than 350,000 clones, around 87% appearing once. This chain links TRBV28 with TRBJ2-5; 9 nucleotides match TRBD1. This TCR was sampled from a woman under 30 in good health and CMV-seronegative. The specimen sequenced was PBMCs. CDR3 coding DNA: TGTGCCAGCAGTTTAAGGACAGGGGTTACAGAGACCCAGTACTTC. This encodes CASSLRTGVTETQYF.